This is a list of T cell receptor beta chains from one sample in a study of cytotoxic CD8 clonotypes in ibrutinib-treated CLL. Profiling relied on immunoSEQ multiplex PCR, and the TCRdb table lists in-frame clones only, not all of them. The table lists 90,000 to 100,000 clones, roughly 80% of them singletons. The input for sequencing was PBMCs, taken after 12 months of ibrutinib treatment. Receptor source: a human donor with chronic lymphocytic leukemia. The CDR3 runs from the conserved cysteine through the conserved F or W. The D gene is left open where the match is weak. A clone size is listed for some rows: how often the clone was seen (once, few, many), or a class if it is expanded.

>TRBV25-1|once|TRBJ2-7|.
TGTGCCAGCAGTGGAAACACCTACGAGCAGTACTTC
CASSGNTYEQYF
>TRBV11-3|.|TRBJ1-2|.
TGTGCCAACTACCCCGTGGGAGGCTACACCTTC
CANYPVGGYTF
>TRBV7-3|.|TRBJ1-6|TRBD1
TGTGCCAGCAGCGCGGACAGGGACAATTCACCCCTCCACTTT
CASSADRDNSPLHF
>TRBV6-5|.|TRBJ1-1|.
TGTGCCAGCAGTTCGTTGGTGACTGAAGCTTTCTTT
CASSSLVTEAFF
>TRBV21-1|.|TRBJ2-7|.
TGTGCCAGCAGCGGGACCCCCTCACCCTACGAGCAGTACTTC
CASSGTPSPYEQYF
>TRBV30|once|TRBJ2-7|TRBD1
TGTGCCTGGAGTCCCGGGACAGGGGCCTACGAGCAGTACTTC
CAWSPGTGAYEQYF
>TRBV7-2|.|TRBJ2-5|TRBD2
TGTGCCAGCAGCTGGAGGGCGGGGGGGGCCGGAGAGACCCAGTACTTC
CASSWRAGGAGETQYF
>TRBV2|once|TRBJ2-2|.
TGTGCCAGCAGTGCCAGGACAGCGAACACCGGGGAGCTGTTTTTT
CASSARTANTGELFF
>TRBV5-4|.|TRBJ2-7|TRBD2
TGTGCCAGCAGCCAGCGGGGGACATCCTACGAGCAGTACTTC
CASSQRGTSYEQYF
>TRBV12-5|.|TRBJ2-1|.
TGTGCTAGTGGTTTGGTACTTGGGGTTGGCAATGAGCAGTTCTTC
CASGLVLGVGNEQFF
>TRBV28|.|TRBJ2-1|.
TGTGCCAGCAGTTTAGCCCAGGGTTACAATGAGCAGTTCTTC
CASSLAQGYNEQFF
>TRBV18|.|TRBJ1-1|TRBD1
TGTGCCAGCTCACCGGGACAGGAGAACACTGAAGCTTTCTTT
CASSPGQENTEAFF
>TRBV10-3|.|TRBJ1-2|.
TGTGCCATCAGTCCACGCGCGAGGGCAGGGGACCAAGGGGGCTACACCTTC
CAISPRARAGDQGGYTF
>TRBV7-9|.|TRBJ2-2|.
TGTGCCAGCAGCCCCGAGGGCGGAGTTGCGACCGGGGAGCTGTTTTTT
CASSPEGGVATGELFF
>TRBV4-1|once|TRBJ1-1|.
TGCGCCAGCAGCCCTGGAGGGTTTGGGACAAACACTGAAGCTTTCTTT
CASSPGGFGTNTEAFF
>TRBV7-9|.|TRBJ1-1|.
TGTGCCAGCAGAGGAGCAAACACTGAAGCTTTCTTT
CASRGANTEAFF
>TRBV7-3|.|TRBJ2-7|.
TGTGCCAGCAGCTTAGCGGCCCCACCTTCCGAGCAGTACTTC
CASSLAAPPSEQYF
>TRBV5-4|.|TRBJ1-2|TRBD1
TGTGCCAGCAACAAACAGGGGGCGGTCCCGAAGGGCTACACCTTC
CASNKQGAVPKGYTF
>TRBV5-1|.|TRBJ2-3|TRBD1
TGCGCCAGCAGCTTCACAGGGGGCCCTAGCACAGATACGCAGTATTTT
CASSFTGGPSTDTQYF
>TRBV6-6|.|TRBJ1-5|.
TGTGCCAGCAGCAGAGGGACGAATCAGCCCCAGCATTTT
CASSRGTNQPQHF
>TRBV28|.|TRBJ2-7|TRBD2
TGTGCCAGCAGTTCGGGGGGAGGCGACTACGAGCAGTACTTC
CASSSGGGDYEQYF
>TRBV25-1|.|TRBJ1-1|TRBD1
TGTGCCAGCAGTGACATAAGAGGGGGCCCCGAAGCTTTCTTT
CASSDIRGGPEAFF
>TRBV6-5|few|TRBJ2-2|TRBD1
TGTGCCAGCAGACACAGGGGAAACACCGGGGAGCTGTTTTTT
CASRHRGNTGELFF
>TRBV14|.|TRBJ2-5|TRBD2
TGTGCCAGCAGCCGTGCTTCAAAGCGGGGGATGGGGACCCAGTACTTC
CASSRASKRGMGTQYF
>TRBV10-3|.|TRBJ2-7|.
TGTGCCATCAGTGAGTCGCGGGACGCCTACGAGCAGTACTTC
CAISESRDAYEQYF
>TRBV19|.|TRBJ2-5|.
TGTGCCAGTAAAGATAGCGGACAAGAGACCCAGTACTTC
CASKDSGQETQYF
>TRBV5-6|.|TRBJ2-3|TRBD2
TGTGCCAGCAGCTTGGGGACTAGCGTTACAGATACGCAGTATTTT
CASSLGTSVTDTQYF
>TRBV30|.|TRBJ1-3|TRBD1
TGTGCCTGGAGTGAAGGGGGCGCCGCTGGAAACACCATATATTTT
CAWSEGGAAGNTIYF
>TRBV6-6|.|TRBJ2-2|.
TGTGCCAGCAGTTACAACAGGGCGGTCACCGGGGAGCTGTTTTTT
CASSYNRAVTGELFF
>TRBV4-3|.|TRBJ1-2|.
TGCGCCAGCAGCCAAGATCTATTAGGGAAGTACGGCTACACCTTC
CASSQDLLGKYGYTF
>TRBV6-5|.|TRBJ1-1|.
TGTGCCAGCAGTTATTCGTCTATCCCGGGGACTGAAGCTTTCTTT
CASSYSSIPGTEAFF
>TRBV5-1|once|TRBJ2-5|.
TGCGCCAGCAGCTTTTCAGACGGGGAGACCCAGTACTTC
CASSFSDGETQYF
>TRBV30|.|TRBJ2-5|.
TGTGCCTGGAGTGCGGGAGTTAAGGAGACCCAGTACTTC
CAWSAGVKETQYF
>TRBV15|.|TRBJ2-1|.
TGTGCCACCAGCAGAGAAGGGGAGAGGGTTGAGCAGTTCTTC
CATSREGERVEQFF
>TRBV29-1|few|TRBJ2-1|TRBD1
TGCAGCGTTGCCCCTCCAGGGGGACAGGGTTACAATGAGCAGTTCTTC
CSVAPPGGQGYNEQFF
>TRBV23-1|.|TRBJ1-1|TRBD1
TGCGCCAGCAAGCTCCGGGACAGGGAGACTGAAGCTTTCTTT
CASKLRDRETEAFF
>TRBV5-4|.|TRBJ2-3|TRBD2
TGTGCCAGCAGCTTGGAAGCGGGGGGGAATACGCAGTATTTT
CASSLEAGGNTQYF
>TRBV7-2|.|TRBJ2-1|.
TGTGCCAGCAGCTCCGCCAGTCGTGCCCCGTACAATGAGCAGTTCTTC
CASSSASRAPYNEQFF
>TRBV6-6|.|TRBJ1-6|TRBD1
TGTGCCAGCAAAGGAGACGGACAGGGGGGCTCACCCCTCCACTTT
CASKGDGQGGSPLHF
>TRBV12-5|.|TRBJ1-6|TRBD1
TGTGCTAGTGCCCCTGACAGGGGCTATAATTCACCCCTCCACTTT
CASAPDRGYNSPLHF
>TRBV27|.|TRBJ1-2|TRBD1
TGTGCCAGCAGCCCACTAACACAGGGGTTAGGCTACACCTTC
CASSPLTQGLGYTF
>TRBV9|.|TRBJ2-7|.
TGTGCCAGCAGCGTAAGGCGTGACTACGAGCAGTACTTC
CASSVRRDYEQYF
>TRBV7-8|.|TRBJ2-5|.
TGTGCCAGCACCTCCAAAGGACAGTTACAAGAGACCCAGTACTTC
CASTSKGQLQETQYF
>TRBV10-1|few|TRBJ1-6|.
TGCGCCAGCAGTCCCGATCGTTCACCCCTCCACTTT
CASSPDRSPLHF
>TRBV5-1|.|TRBJ2-7|.
TGCGCCAGCAGCCCCAATGGGGACGGGGAGCAGTACTTC
CASSPNGDGEQYF
>TRBV6-6|.|TRBJ1-2|.
TGTGCCAGCAATACAGGGAACTATGGCTACACCTTC
CASNTGNYGYTF
>TRBV2|.|TRBJ1-2|.
TGTGCCAGCAACCCGCGGGGAAGAGACTATGGCTACACCTTC
CASNPRGRDYGYTF
>TRBV18|.|TRBJ2-3|TRBD1
TGTGCCAGCTCACCCGGACAGGGGGGACGGACAGATACGCAGTATTTT
CASSPGQGGRTDTQYF
>TRBV9|.|TRBJ1-5|.
TGTGCCAGCAGCGCCGGGGGCGGGCGGAATCAGCCCCAGCATTTT
CASSAGGGRNQPQHF
>TRBV19|.|TRBJ1-2|.
TGTGTCGCAGGCGGTAACTATGGCTACACCTTC
CVAGGNYGYTF
>TRBV10-3|.|TRBJ1-4|.
TGTGCCATCAGTCGGGACTCGACTAATGAAAAACTGTTTTTT
CAISRDSTNEKLFF
>TRBV7-3|.|TRBJ2-3|.
TGTGCCAGCAGCTCCCGACCGTCTCAGCGGGATACGCAGTATTTT
CASSSRPSQRDTQYF
>TRBV11-3|.|TRBJ2-6|.
TGTGCCAGCAGCCAAGGGGCCAACGTCCTGACTTTC
CASSQGANVLTF
>TRBV6-6|few|TRBJ2-7|.
TGTGCCAGCAGGCCGGACAGAGCCTACGAGCAGTACTTC
CASRPDRAYEQYF
>TRBV27|.|TRBJ2-1|TRBD2
TGTGCCAGCACCCCGCTAGCGGGGAGCTCCTACAATGAGCAGTTCTTC
CASTPLAGSSYNEQFF
>TRBV6-6|.|TRBJ1-1|TRBD1
TGTGCCAGCAGTTACCGGGGACAGTTGAACACTGAAGCTTTCTTT
CASSYRGQLNTEAFF
>TRBV21-1|few|TRBJ1-2|.
TGTGCCAGCAGCAAAGGAGGACAGTGGACTCTAAACTATGGCTACACCTTC
CASSKGGQWTLNYGYTF